This TCR beta chain came from a study of T cells in Graves' hyperthyroidism and ophthalmopathy. An absence of ophthalmopathy progression within 18 months meant stable Graves' hyperthyroidism. Each 10 ml fresh peripheral blood draw supplied the PBMCs. Study findings and constraints: Expanded thyroid clonotypes (above 0.001) were mostly also found in blood. In validation, the model predicted ophthalmopathy. These predictions came a median roughly 6 months before onset.

There are 14 residues in the CDR3. Germline-derived CDR1 and CDR2 are LNHNV and YYDKDF (reference sequence). The V gene lost 4 bases and the J gene lost 11 bases, with 18 bases spanning the gap. Concerning this clonotype: Antigen specificity is unknown.

Amplified TCR beta CDR3 regions derived from RNA transcripts. Initially, a first-round RT-PCR of the TCR CDR3 employed the HTBI primer set. One entry per CDR3 protein, called by TCRdb with MiXCR from the multiplex PCR reads. The profile shows over 700,000 distinct CDR3 sequences, 30% to 40% of them singletons. Input material: blood. V gene TRBV15 combines with J gene TRBJ1-5; D gene uncertain. This receptor was obtained from a woman between 40 and 55 years old with Graves' hyperthyroidism. The CDR3 here is CATSMGQIQETQHF. In DNA form, the CDR3 reads TGTGCCACCAGCATGGGCCAGATCCAAGAGACCCAGCATTTT.